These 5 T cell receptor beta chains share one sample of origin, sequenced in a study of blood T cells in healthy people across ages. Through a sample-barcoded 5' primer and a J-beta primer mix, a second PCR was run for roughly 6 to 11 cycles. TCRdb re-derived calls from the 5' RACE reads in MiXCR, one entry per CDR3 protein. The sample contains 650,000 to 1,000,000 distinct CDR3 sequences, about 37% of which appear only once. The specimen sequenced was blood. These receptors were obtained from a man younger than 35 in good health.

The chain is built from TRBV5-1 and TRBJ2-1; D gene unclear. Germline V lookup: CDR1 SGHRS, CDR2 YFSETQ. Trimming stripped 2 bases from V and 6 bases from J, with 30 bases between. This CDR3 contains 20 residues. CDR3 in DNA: TGCGCCAGCAGCTTAGCAGAGGCGGTCCTAAGCCTAACGCAGGCCAATGAGCAGTTCTTC. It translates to CASSLAEAVLSLTQANEQFF.

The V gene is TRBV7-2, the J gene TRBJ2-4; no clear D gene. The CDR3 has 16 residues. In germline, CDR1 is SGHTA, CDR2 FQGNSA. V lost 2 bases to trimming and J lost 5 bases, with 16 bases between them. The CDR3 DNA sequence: TGTGCCAGCAGCTTATATGCCAGGAAGAGAGAAAACATTCAGTACTTC. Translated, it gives CASSLYARKRENIQYF.

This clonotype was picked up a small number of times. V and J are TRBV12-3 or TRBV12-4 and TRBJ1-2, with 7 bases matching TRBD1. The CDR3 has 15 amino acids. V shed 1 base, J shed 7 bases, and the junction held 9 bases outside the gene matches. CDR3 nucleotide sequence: TGTGCCAGCAGTTTAGGACAGGGCAACCTCGCTGGCTACACCTTC. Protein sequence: CASSLGQGNLAGYTF.

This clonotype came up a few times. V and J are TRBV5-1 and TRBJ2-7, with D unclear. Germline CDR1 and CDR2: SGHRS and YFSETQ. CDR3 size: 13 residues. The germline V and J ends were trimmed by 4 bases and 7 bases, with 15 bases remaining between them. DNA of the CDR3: TGCGCCAGCAGCCAAAGGGTCGACGATGAGCAGTACTTC. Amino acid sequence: CASSQRVDDEQYF.

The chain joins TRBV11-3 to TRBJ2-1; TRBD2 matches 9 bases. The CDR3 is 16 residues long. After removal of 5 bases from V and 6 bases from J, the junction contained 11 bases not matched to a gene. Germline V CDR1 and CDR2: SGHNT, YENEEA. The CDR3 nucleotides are TGTGCCAGCAGCAGTCGAGCGGGAGGACTCCTCAATGAGCAGTTCTTC. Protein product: CASSSRAGGLLNEQFF.